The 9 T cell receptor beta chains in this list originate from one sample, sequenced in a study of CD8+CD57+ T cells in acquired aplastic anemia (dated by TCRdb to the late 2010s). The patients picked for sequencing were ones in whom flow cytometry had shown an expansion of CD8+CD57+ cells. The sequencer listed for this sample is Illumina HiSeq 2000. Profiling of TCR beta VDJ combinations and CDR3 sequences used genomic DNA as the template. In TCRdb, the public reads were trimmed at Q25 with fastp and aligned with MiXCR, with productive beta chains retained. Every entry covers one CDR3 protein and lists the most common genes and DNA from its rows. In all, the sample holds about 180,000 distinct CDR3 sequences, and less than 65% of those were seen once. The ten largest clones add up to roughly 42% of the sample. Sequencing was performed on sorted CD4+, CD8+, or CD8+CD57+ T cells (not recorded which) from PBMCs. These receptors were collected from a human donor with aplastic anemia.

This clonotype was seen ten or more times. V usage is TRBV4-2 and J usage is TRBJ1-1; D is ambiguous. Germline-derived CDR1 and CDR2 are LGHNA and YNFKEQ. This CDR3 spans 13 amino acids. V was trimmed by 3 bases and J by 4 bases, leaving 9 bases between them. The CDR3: CASSQFLSTEAFF. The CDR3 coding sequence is TGTGCCAGCAGCCAGTTCTTGTCCACTGAAGCTTTCTTT.

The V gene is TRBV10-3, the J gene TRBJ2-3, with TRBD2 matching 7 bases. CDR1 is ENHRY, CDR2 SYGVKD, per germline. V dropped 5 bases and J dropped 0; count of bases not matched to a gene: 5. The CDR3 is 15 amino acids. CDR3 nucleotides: TGTGCCATCAGTCCCGCTAGCGGTAGCACAGATACGCAGTATTTT. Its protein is CAISPASGSTDTQYF.

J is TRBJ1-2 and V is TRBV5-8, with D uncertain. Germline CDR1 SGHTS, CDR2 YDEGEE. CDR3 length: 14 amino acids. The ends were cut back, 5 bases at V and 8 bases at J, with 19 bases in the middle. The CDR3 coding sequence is TGTGCCAGCAGTCATGATGTAGGACTTAGGGGCTACACCTTC. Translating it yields CASSHDVGLRGYTF.

The CDR3 coding sequence is TGTGCCAGCAGCTTAGAGCTTAATAATTCACCCCTCCACTTT. The encoded protein is CASSLELNNSPLHF. V gene TRBV7-9 combines with J gene TRBJ1-6; D gene uncertain. Germline CDR1 and CDR2: SEHNR and FQNEAQ (reference sequence). This CDR3 is built from 14 residues. The ends were cut back, 1 base at V and 5 bases at J, with 6 bases in the middle.

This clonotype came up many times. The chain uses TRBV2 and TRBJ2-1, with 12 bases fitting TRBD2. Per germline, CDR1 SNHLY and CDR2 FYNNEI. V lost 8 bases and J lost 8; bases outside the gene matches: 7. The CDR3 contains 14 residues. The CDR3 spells CASLSLAGGDEQFF. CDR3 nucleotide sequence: TGTGCCAGCCTCAGTCTAGCGGGGGGGGATGAGCAGTTCTTC.

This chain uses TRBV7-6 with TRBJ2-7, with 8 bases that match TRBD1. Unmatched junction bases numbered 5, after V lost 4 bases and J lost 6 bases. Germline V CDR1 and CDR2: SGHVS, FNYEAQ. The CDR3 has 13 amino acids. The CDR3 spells CASSSRTGGEQYF. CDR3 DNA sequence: TGTGCCAGCAGCTCCCGTACAGGGGGCGAGCAGTACTTC.

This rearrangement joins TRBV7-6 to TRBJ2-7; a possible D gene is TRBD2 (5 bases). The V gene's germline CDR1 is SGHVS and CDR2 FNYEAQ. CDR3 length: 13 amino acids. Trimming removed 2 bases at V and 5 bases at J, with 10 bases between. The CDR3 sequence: CASSLWTDDEQYF. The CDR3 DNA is TGTGCCAGCAGCTTATGGACTGACGACGAGCAGTACTTC. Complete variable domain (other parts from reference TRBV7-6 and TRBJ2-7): GAGVSQSPRYKVTKRGQDVALRCDPISGHVSLYWYRQALGQGPEFLTYFNYEAQQDKSGLPNDRFSAERPEGSISTLTIQRTEQRDSAMYRCASSLWTDDEQYFGPGTRLTVT.

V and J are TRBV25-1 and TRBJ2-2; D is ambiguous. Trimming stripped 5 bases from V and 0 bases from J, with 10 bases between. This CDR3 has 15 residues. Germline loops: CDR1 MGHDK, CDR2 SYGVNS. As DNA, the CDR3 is TGTGCCAGCAGTCAGCCGGGTTCGAACACCGGGGAGCTGTTTTTT. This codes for CASSQPGSNTGELFF.

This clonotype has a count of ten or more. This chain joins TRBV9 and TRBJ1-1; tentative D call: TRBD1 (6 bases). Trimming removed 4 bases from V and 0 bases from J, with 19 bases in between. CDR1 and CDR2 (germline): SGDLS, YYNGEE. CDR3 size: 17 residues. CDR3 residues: CASSPSRTDPLNTEAFF. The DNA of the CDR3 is TGTGCCAGCAGCCCATCCCGGACAGATCCTTTGAACACTGAAGCTTTCTTT.